These T cell receptor beta chains were read from a single sample in a study of cytomegalovirus exposure and HLA in healthy donors. Method: immunoSEQ multiplex PCR; TCRdb's copy keeps in-frame clones and lacks some. Of approximately 76,000 clones in the sample, 79% were seen once. The sample consisted of PBMCs. Every receptor here comes from a man aged 30 to 39 in good health and CMV-seronegative. Both conserved end residues are part of each CDR3. Each record gives: V gene, D gene, J gene, clone size, CDR3 DNA, CDR3 protein. D genes are given only for firm matches. Clone size is not always given. Where it is, it says once, few, many or a class for expanded clones.

v_gene: TRBV7-2
d_gene: NA
j_gene: TRBJ2-1
abundance: NA
CDR3nt: TGTGCCAGCAGCTATTACTTGTACAATGAGCAGTTCTTC
CDR3aa: CASSYYLYNEQFF

v_gene: TRBV25-1
d_gene: TRBD2
j_gene: TRBJ2-2
abundance: NA
CDR3nt: TGTGCCAGCAACGTAGCGGGAGGCACCGGGGAGCTGTTTTTT
CDR3aa: CASNVAGGTGELFF

v_gene: TRBV6-5
d_gene: TRBD1
j_gene: TRBJ2-7
abundance: NA
CDR3nt: TGTGCCAGCAGAACCGGGACAGGAGCCTCCTACGAGCAGTACTTC
CDR3aa: CASRTGTGASYEQYF

v_gene: TRBV4-3
d_gene: NA
j_gene: TRBJ1-1
abundance: NA
CDR3nt: TGCGCCAGCAGCCAAGATGCCTGGGGGGGAATGAGTACTGAAGCTTTCTTT
CDR3aa: CASSQDAWGGMSTEAFF

v_gene: TRBV6-4
d_gene: TRBD1
j_gene: TRBJ2-1
abundance: few
CDR3nt: TGTGCCAGCAGCAGCGGACAGGGGGGGAATGAGCAGTTCTTC
CDR3aa: CASSSGQGGNEQFF

v_gene: TRBV4-2
d_gene: TRBD2
j_gene: TRBJ2-3
abundance: NA
CDR3nt: TGTGCCAGCAGCCAAGAGGGTATAGGACTAGCGGAGTATTTT
CDR3aa: CASSQEGIGLAEYF

v_gene: TRBV28
d_gene: NA
j_gene: TRBJ2-1
abundance: few
CDR3nt: TGTGCCAGCAGTCCTCTGGGGCGGAAGGAGCAGTTCTTC
CDR3aa: CASSPLGRKEQFF

v_gene: TRBV2
d_gene: NA
j_gene: TRBJ1-1
abundance: NA
CDR3nt: TGTGCCAGCAGTCGGAGCACTGAAGCTTTCTTT
CDR3aa: CASSRSTEAFF

v_gene: TRBV4-1
d_gene: TRBD1
j_gene: TRBJ1-6
abundance: NA
CDR3nt: TGCGCCAGCAGCCAAGCCCAGGGGGCCGGTAATTCACCCCTCCACTTT
CDR3aa: CASSQAQGAGNSPLHF

v_gene: TRBV6-1
d_gene: NA
j_gene: TRBJ1-3
abundance: NA
CDR3nt: TGTGCCAGCAGTGAAGCTGCGGGGTTGGGGGCTGGAAACACCATATATTTT
CDR3aa: CASSEAAGLGAGNTIYF

v_gene: TRBV19
d_gene: NA
j_gene: TRBJ2-3
abundance: NA
CDR3nt: TGTGCCAGTAGTATAGACGGGACTGATAGCACAGATACGCAGTATTTT
CDR3aa: CASSIDGTDSTDTQYF

v_gene: TRBV12-5
d_gene: TRBD2
j_gene: TRBJ2-7
abundance: few
CDR3nt: TGTGCTAGTGGTTTGATGGGGGGGAGTTCCTACGAGCAGTACTTC
CDR3aa: CASGLMGGSSYEQYF

v_gene: TRBV25-1
d_gene: TRBD1
j_gene: TRBJ1-1
abundance: once
CDR3nt: TGTGCCAGCAGTGAACCCGGGACAGCGAACACTGAAGCTTTCTTT
CDR3aa: CASSEPGTANTEAFF

v_gene: TRBV14
d_gene: NA
j_gene: TRBJ1-2
abundance: few
CDR3nt: TGTGCCAGCAGCCCGCCGGGAGGGTCCGGTGGCTACACCTTC
CDR3aa: CASSPPGGSGGYTF

v_gene: TRBV15
d_gene: NA
j_gene: TRBJ2-7
abundance: many
CDR3nt: TGTGCCACCAGCAGAGATCTTGTATCTTACGAGCAGTACTTC
CDR3aa: CATSRDLVSYEQYF

v_gene: TRBV7-9
d_gene: NA
j_gene: TRBJ2-1
abundance: NA
CDR3nt: TGTGCCAGCAGCCCGAGTTGCGAGCAGTTCTTC
CDR3aa: CASSPSCEQFF

v_gene: TRBV4-1
d_gene: TRBD2
j_gene: TRBJ2-7
abundance: NA
CDR3nt: TGCGCCAGCATGCCCCAGGTAGCGGGACCCTACGAGCAGTACTTC
CDR3aa: CASMPQVAGPYEQYF

v_gene: TRBV10-3
d_gene: NA
j_gene: TRBJ2-6
abundance: NA
CDR3nt: TGTGCCATCAGTGGCCTGGGTCCGACAGGTGGGGCCAACGTCCTGACTTTC
CDR3aa: CAISGLGPTGGANVLTF

v_gene: TRBV11-2
d_gene: NA
j_gene: TRBJ1-1
abundance: NA
CDR3nt: TGTGCCAGCAGCTGGCGGGGGGGGAACACTGAAGCTTTCTTT
CDR3aa: CASSWRGGNTEAFF

v_gene: TRBV27
d_gene: TRBD1
j_gene: TRBJ1-4
abundance: once
CDR3nt: TGTGCCAGCAGTTTCAGGGGGCGCGAAAAACTGTTTTTT
CDR3aa: CASSFRGREKLFF

v_gene: TRBV19
d_gene: TRBD1
j_gene: TRBJ1-4
abundance: few
CDR3nt: TGTGCCAGTAGCCCCCGGGACAGGGGATCAACTAATGAAAAACTGTTTTTT
CDR3aa: CASSPRDRGSTNEKLFF

v_gene: TRBV9
d_gene: NA
j_gene: TRBJ2-1
abundance: NA
CDR3nt: TGTGCCAGCAGCCCTAGAGGTAGGGGCGACGAGCAGTTCTTC
CDR3aa: CASSPRGRGDEQFF